The 8 T cell receptor beta chains in this list originate from one sample, sequenced in a study of CD8+ T cells in alopecia areata. Reverse transcription of extracted RNA yielded cDNA, which provided the sequencing template. The method was immunoSEQ multiplex PCR; TCRdb's version includes in-frame clones alone and lacks a portion of them. The sample yields 15,000 to 20,000 clones, without any singletons. Scientists pooled cutaneous lymph node cells and sorted them on CD4, CD8alpha, NKG2D, NKG2ACE and other markers. Specimen: CD8+ T cells sorted from a lymph node. These receptors were collected from a C3H/HeJ mouse with alopecia areata. Mouse MHC haplotype: H2-k.

This clone was detected a few times. The gene names here belong to mouse. Coverage ceases 4 residues before the CDR3 finishes, and the germline J gene fills in the end. V gene TRBV19 combines with J gene TRBJ1-1, with D unresolved. Between the trimmed V and J ends, which lost 1 base and 0 bases, there was a span of 4 bases. Per the germline V gene, CDR1 is FNHDT and CDR2 is SITEND (reference sequence). This CDR3 has 13 residues. The chain's CDR3 is CASSIHSNTEVFF. The CDR3 DNA, read in part, is TGTGCCAGCAGTATACATTCAAACACA.

Concerning this clone itself: Any gene name here is a mouse gene name. The CDR3 end falls 4 residues outside the read, so it is completed with the germline J gene. This chain uses TRBV1 with TRBJ2-1; TRBD1 is a possible D gene (7 bases). Germline V gene sequence: CDR1 NSQYPW, CDR2 LRSPGD (reference sequence). The V end was cut by 4 bases, the J end by 6 bases, with 10 bases between. The CDR3 length is 13 residues. The CDR3 bases that were read are TGCACCTGCAGTGGCAGGGGGGTTGCT. Protein sequence: CTCSGRGVA. The complete CDR3 sequence is CTCSGRGVAEQFF.

This clone was counted only a few times. Gene names refer to mouse genes. The DNA ends 4 residues before the CDR3 does, and the rest of the CDR3 is filled in from the germline J gene. This chain joins TRBV14 and TRBJ1-2; the match to TRBD1 covers 7 bases. The germline V gene encodes CDR1 SGHDT and CDR2 FRDEAV. Losses at the gene ends were 4 bases for V and 0 bases for J; bases not matched to a gene: 6. The CDR3 sequence is 15 residues long. Partial CDR3 DNA: TGTGCCAGCAGTGCCCACAGGGGACCAAACTCC. It yields the protein CASSAHRGPNS. The CDR3, in full, reads CASSAHRGPNSDYTF.

This clone was observed a handful of times. The gene names given are mouse names. The CDR3 protein is CASSDVGTGGFNEQYF. CDR3 bases read: TGTGCCAGCAGTGATGTCGGGACTGGGGGTTTTAAT. This rearrangement joins TRBV13-1 to TRBJ2-7, with 11 bases aligning to TRBD2. The read ends 4 residues before the CDR3 terminus; that terminus is restored from the germline J gene. In germline, CDR1 is NSHNY, CDR2 SYGAGN. This CDR3 has 16 residues.

This clone came up a few times. Gene names refer to mouse genes. The CDR3 bases that were read are TGTGCCAGCGGTGAAATCGGACAATAT. Protein sequence: CASGEIGQY. The entire CDR3 protein is CASGEIGQYEQYF. This chain connects TRBV13-2 to TRBJ2-7; D may be TRBD1 (5 bases). The sequenced fragment ends 4 residues before the CDR3 boundary, so the rest is inferred from the germline J gene. CDR3 length equals 13 residues. The germline CDR1 and CDR2 sequences are NNHNN and SYGAGS (reference sequence).

Only a few counts were recorded for this clone. A much more abundant neighbour one base away suggests this may be a read error. Genes and germline are mouse. From the germline J gene comes the end of the CDR3, since the read stops 4 residues before it. The chain combines TRBV13-1 with TRBJ2-7; TRBD2 aligns across 11 bases. V shed 4 bases and J 3 bases; nucleotides not matched to a gene: 3. From germline, CDR1 is NSHNY and CDR2 SYGAGN. This CDR3 region has 14 residues. The CDR3 region is CASSPGTGGYEQYF. Incomplete CDR3 DNA: TGTGCCAGCAGTCCCGGGACTGGGGGCTAT.

This clone was seen ten or more times. The genes are named according to mouse. The read finishes 4 residues shy of the CDR3 end, and the germline J gene is used to complete it. The chain joins TRBV13-3 to TRBJ2-7; 8 bases agree with TRBD2. After removal of 2 bases from V and 0 bases from J, the junction contained 4 bases not matched to a gene. The germline V gene encodes CDR1 NNHDY and CDR2 SYVADS. This CDR3 contains 15 residues. The part of the CDR3 DNA that was read is TGTGCCAGCAGTGAAACTGGGGGAAGCTCCTAT. Translating gives CASSETGGSSY. The CDR3, in full, reads CASSETGGSSYEQYF.

This clone was counted only a few times. The germline and genes are mouse ones. The read terminates 4 residues ahead of where the CDR3 ends, so the germline J gene completes it. The chain is built from TRBV1 and TRBJ1-4; a possible D gene is TRBD1 (5 bases). Trimming took off 1 base at V and 1 base at J, with 10 bases between the two ends. The CDR3 is made up of 16 amino acids. The germline V gene encodes CDR1 NSQYPW and CDR2 LRSPGD (reference sequence). The sequenced part of the CDR3 DNA is TGCACCTGCAGTGCAGTCAGGGCTTATTCCAACGAA. Translating gives CTCSAVRAYSNE. The whole CDR3 sequence reads CTCSAVRAYSNERLFF.